Sequencing of this T cell receptor (beta chain) was carried out in a study of graft-versus-host responses after intestinal transplantation. Across the study: Recipients obtained multivisceral, liver-intestinal, or isolated intestinal transplants.

This clone was counted between two and nine times. Its antigen is unidentified. Whole-study findings and limits: Allografts carried high graft-versus-host to host-versus-graft clonal ratios in patients having graft-donor T cell macrochimerism. GvH clones occurred in recipient marrow; some first appeared in ileum or blood.

Sequencing was performed with immunoSEQ multiplex PCR; in TCRdb, only in-frame clones are kept and a portion is missing. The sample lists fewer than 20,000 clones, 95% occurring once. The CDR3 has 15 residues. V lost 2 bases, J lost 0 bases, and 7 bases lay in between. Germline CDR1 is MDHEN and CDR2 is SYDVKM. The genes are TRBV28 and TRBJ2-2; D might be TRBD2 (6 bases). The receptor comes from a human patient who received an intestinal transplant, so some T cells may come from the graft donor. Sequences were derived from PBMCs, sampled 23 days after intestinal transplant. The chain's CDR3 is CASSLGGTNTGELFF. The CDR3 region has the DNA TGTGCCAGCAGTTTAGGCGGGACGAACACCGGGGAGCTGTTTTTT.